Listed here are 22 T cell receptor beta chains from one sample, sequenced in a study of siplizumab effects on memory and regulatory T cells (dated by TCRdb to between 2019 and 2020). The library was produced with the immunoSEQ multiplex PCR assay. TCRdb retrieved this table from immuneACCESS and kept in-frame rearrangements only. Not all clones are present; in checked studies, unresolved V genes account for under half, and no reason is known for the remainder. This sample holds tens of thousands of clones; over 75% were observed only once. The top ten clonotypes cover 1.7% of the sample. Sample: Tregs sorted from blood. The receptors originated from a human donor in good health.

The chain employs TRBV11-1 and TRBJ2-5, with D perhaps matching TRBD1 (5 bases). This CDR3 region has 14 residues. CDR1 and CDR2 from the germline V gene are SGHAT and FQDESV (reference sequence). V lost 2 bases and J lost 4, with 11 bases in between. Here the CDR3 reads CASSLMGRGETQYF. The CDR3 coding sequence is TGTGCCAGCAGCTTAATGGGTAGGGGAGAGACCCAGTACTTC.

The chain couples TRBV19 to TRBJ2-5; D might be TRBD1 or TRBD2, each matching 5 bases. V lost 1 base to trimming and J lost 5 bases, with 14 bases between them. CDR3 length: 15 residues. Germline CDR1 reads LNHDA; CDR2 reads SQIVND (reference sequence). The CDR3, as DNA: TGTGCCAGTAGTATAGTGAGGGGACCGCGGGAGACCCAGTACTTC. Protein product: CASSIVRGPRETQYF.

The gene calls are TRBV29-1 and TRBJ2-1, with 7 bases lining up with TRBD2. The CDR3 has 12 amino acids. V lost 6 bases and J lost 3; bases outside the gene matches: 2. Germline CDR1 is SQVTM and CDR2 is ANQGSEA. The CDR3 DNA is TGCAGCGTGGGGACTAACTACAATGAGCAGTTCTTC. Translating gives CSVGTNYNEQFF.

This chain joins TRBV27 and TRBJ2-5; 8 nucleotides line up with TRBD2. The CDR3 sequence is 13 residues long. CDR1 and CDR2 from the germline V gene are MNHEY and SMNVEV (reference sequence). Losses at the gene ends were 6 bases for V and 4 bases for J; bases not matched to a gene: 4. The CDR3 DNA follows: TGTGCCAGCAGCCCGGGGGGGCGAGAGACCCAGTACTTC. Its translation: CASSPGGRETQYF.

This chain connects TRBV29-1 to TRBJ2-7, with D possibly matching TRBD1 (6 bases). The CDR3 spans 13 residues. The germline V and J ends were trimmed by 1 base and 5 bases, with 12 bases remaining between them. CDR1 and CDR2 from the germline V gene are SQVTM and ANQGSEA. This CDR3 reads CSVEGDRSHEQYF. For the CDR3, the DNA is TGCAGCGTTGAAGGAGACAGGAGCCACGAGCAGTACTTC.

This chain joins TRBV6-1 and TRBJ1-6; D might be TRBD1 (6 bases). The V gene lost 7 bases and the J gene lost 8 bases, with 12 bases spanning the gap. Germline V CDR1 and CDR2: MNHNS, SASEGT. The CDR3 sequence is 13 residues long. The CDR3 coding sequence is TGTGCCAGCACCGGACAGCCATATTCACCCCTCCACTTT. It translates to CASTGQPYSPLHF.

The V call is TRBV9, the J call TRBJ2-2, with D hard to call. CDR1 and CDR2 (germline): SGDLS, YYNGEE. V lost 0 bases and J lost 6, with 6 bases in between. The CDR3 loop spans 13 amino acids. CDR3 in DNA: TGTGCCAGCAGCGTAGCTAAGGCCGGGGAGCTGTTTTTT. Protein: CASSVAKAGELFF. Full variable domain (outside the CDR3, taken from reference TRBV9 and TRBJ2-2): DSGVTQTPKHLITATGQRVTLRCSPRSGDLSVYWYQQSLDQGLQFLIQYYNGEERAKGNILERFSAQQFPDLHSELNLSSLELGDSALYFCASSVAKAGELFFGEGSRLTVL.

V gene TRBV5-6 combines with J gene TRBJ2-2, with TRBD1 identical over 7 bases. The J segment lost 7 bases and the V segment lost 4 bases, leaving 13 bases of the junction unmatched. Germline CDR1 and CDR2: SGHDT and YYEEEE. The CDR3 covers 16 residues. CDR3 sequence: CASSPGQLIQLGELFF. The CDR3 bases are TGTGCCAGCAGCCCGGGACAGCTTATTCAACTCGGGGAGCTGTTTTTT. The full variable domain, its missing parts supplied by reference TRBV5-6 and TRBJ2-2, is DAGVTQSPTHLIKTRGQQVTLRCSPKSGHDTVSWYQQALGQGPQFIFQYYEEEERQRGNFPDRFSGHQFPNYSSELNVNALLLGDSALYLCASSPGQLIQLGELFFGEGSRLTVL.

The CDR3 DNA reads as TGTGCCTGGAGCCGAGGGGACCTAGGGGTTTGGGAGCTGTTTTTT. Its translation: CAWSRGDLGVWELFF. The chain links TRBV30 to TRBJ2-2, with D perhaps TRBD1 or TRBD2 (5 bases each). CDR3 length: 15 amino acids. Germline V gene data show CDR1 as GTSNPN and CDR2 as SVGIG (reference sequence). Trimming cost V 3 bases and J 9 bases, with 20 bases left between them.

The V and J genes are TRBV29-1 and TRBJ2-3, with TRBD1 identical over 9 bases. The germline V gene encodes CDR1 SQVTM and CDR2 ANQGSEA. The CDR3 covers 13 residues. V shed 7 bases and J 6 bases; nucleotides not matched to a gene: 8. CDR3 coding DNA: TGCAGCGCTTCACAGGGGGCCGATGATACGCAGTATTTT. Residues: CSASQGADDTQYF.

This clone was recorded only once. V usage is TRBV4-1 and J usage is TRBJ2-5, with 7 bases that match TRBD1. The CDR3 has 15 residues. V trimming: 2 bases; J trimming: 0 bases; junction bases outside the gene matches: 3. Germline lookup yields CDR1 MGHRA and CDR2 YSYEKL. CDR3 amino acids: CASSQPGQYQETQYF. DNA of the CDR3: TGCGCCAGCAGCCAACCGGGACAGTACCAAGAGACCCAGTACTTC.

This chain joins TRBV7-9 and TRBJ2-3; TRBD1 matches at 7 bases. This CDR3 is built from 16 residues. Germline trimming cut 7 bases from V and 0 bases from J; bases unmatched to any gene: 10. The germline CDR1 and CDR2 sequences are SEHNR and FQNEAQ (reference sequence). CDR3 amino acids: CASTDRDRTSTDTQYF. In DNA, the CDR3 is TGTGCCAGCACCGACAGGGACAGAACTAGCACAGATACGCAGTATTTT.

The chain uses TRBV9 and TRBJ2-2; 12 bases agree with TRBD2. Germline CDR1 reads SGDLS; CDR2 reads YYNGEE. CDR3 length: 18 amino acids. V dropped 4 bases and J dropped 1; count of bases not matched to a gene: 8. Written as DNA, the CDR3 is TGTGCCAGCAGCCCCCGCCCGGGACTAGCGGGGAACACCGGGGAGCTGTTTTTT. Residues: CASSPRPGLAGNTGELFF.

This chain uses TRBV2 with TRBJ2-7, with D unclear. This CDR3 is 12 amino acids long. Trimming removed 0 bases at V and 4 bases at J, with 4 bases between. Germline CDR1 SNHLY, CDR2 FYNNEI. The CDR3 sequence: CASSEARYEQYF. CDR3 coding DNA: TGTGCCAGCAGTGAAGCCCGATACGAGCAGTACTTC. The entire variable domain, with the rest obtained from reference TRBV2 and TRBJ2-7, is as follows: EPEVTQTPSHQVTQMGQEVILRCVPISNHLYFYWYRQILGQKVEFLVSFYNNEISEKSEIFDDQFSVERPDGSNFTLKIRSTKLEDSAMYFCASSEARYEQYFGPGTRLTVT.

This chain connects TRBV7-2 to TRBJ2-6; no clear D gene. The CDR3 runs to 19 residues. Looked up from germline, CDR1 is SGHTA and CDR2 is FQGNSA. Deletions cut 1 base from V and 0 bases from J, with 16 bases between. The CDR3 loop is CASSLVTGSLDSGANVLTF. CDR3 DNA sequence: TGTGCCAGCAGCTTAGTAACGGGCAGCTTAGACTCTGGGGCCAACGTCCTGACTTTC.

This chain links TRBV29-1 with TRBJ2-1; 8 nucleotides align to TRBD2. The V segment lost 6 bases and the J segment 7 bases; nucleotides outside the gene matches: 14. The CDR3 spans 15 residues. Germline CDR1 SQVTM, CDR2 ANQGSEA. CDR3 DNA: TGCAGCGTGGACCCGGGACTAGGTCTCCTTAATGAGCAGTTCTTC. Protein: CSVDPGLGLLNEQFF.

The V and J genes are TRBV9 and TRBJ2-7, with TRBD2 matching 9 bases. This CDR3 has 15 amino acids. With V trimmed by 3 bases and J by 4 bases, 8 bases remained unmatched. Germline V lookup: CDR1 SGDLS, CDR2 YYNGEE. CDR3 in amino acids: CASSARASGNYEQYF. CDR3 coding DNA: TGTGCCAGCAGCGCCAGAGCTAGCGGGAATTACGAGCAGTACTTC.

This chain joins TRBV7-9 and TRBJ2-1; either TRBD1 or TRBD2 may fit D (6 bases each). There are 15 residues in the CDR3. V was clipped by 5 bases and J by 3 bases, with 14 bases between them. Germline V gene data show CDR1 as SEHNR and CDR2 as FQNEAQ (reference sequence). The CDR3 nucleotides are TGTGCCAGCAGCCGAGGGGGGACTTACTACAATGAGCAGTTCTTC. This gives the protein CASSRGGTYYNEQFF.

The sample holds a few counts of this clone. The chain joins TRBV4-2 to TRBJ1-1; D not resolved. Trimming took 7 bases from V and 7 from J, leaving 19 bases between them. Germline CDR1 reads LGHNA; CDR2 reads YNFKEQ. There are 14 residues in the CDR3. As DNA, the CDR3 is TGTGCCAGCACCCCAGTAAGCGGATTTGGTGAAGCTTTCTTT. The encoded protein is CASTPVSGFGEAFF.

The chain joins TRBV10-3 to TRBJ1-1; no clear D gene. The V and J ends lost 6 bases and 4 bases respectively, with 12 bases between them. CDR1 is ENHRY, CDR2 SYGVKD, per germline. The CDR3 has 13 residues. The CDR3 region is CAISIQGPTEAFF. The CDR3 coding sequence is TGTGCCATCAGCATTCAAGGCCCCACTGAAGCTTTCTTT.

This clone appeared once. J is TRBJ2-2 and V is TRBV5-1; D call uncertain. Germline assignment: CDR1 SGHRS and CDR2 YFSETQ. The CDR3 runs to 14 residues. V shed 0 bases and J shed 5 bases, with 8 bases lying between them. The CDR3 region has the DNA TGCGCCAGCAGCTTGGCGGCTGGAACCGGGGAGCTGTTTTTT. Its translation: CASSLAAGTGELFF.

The V gene is TRBV30, the J gene TRBJ2-3; 8 bases match TRBD1. The CDR3 spans 14 residues. The junction had 9 bases not matched to a gene; V was cut back by 0 bases and J by 10 bases. CDR1 and CDR2 from the germline V gene are GTSNPN and SVGIG (reference sequence). CDR3 sequence: CAWSVGLGQDAQYF. The CDR3 nucleotides read TGTGCCTGGAGTGTGGGCCTGGGACAGGACGCGCAGTATTTT.